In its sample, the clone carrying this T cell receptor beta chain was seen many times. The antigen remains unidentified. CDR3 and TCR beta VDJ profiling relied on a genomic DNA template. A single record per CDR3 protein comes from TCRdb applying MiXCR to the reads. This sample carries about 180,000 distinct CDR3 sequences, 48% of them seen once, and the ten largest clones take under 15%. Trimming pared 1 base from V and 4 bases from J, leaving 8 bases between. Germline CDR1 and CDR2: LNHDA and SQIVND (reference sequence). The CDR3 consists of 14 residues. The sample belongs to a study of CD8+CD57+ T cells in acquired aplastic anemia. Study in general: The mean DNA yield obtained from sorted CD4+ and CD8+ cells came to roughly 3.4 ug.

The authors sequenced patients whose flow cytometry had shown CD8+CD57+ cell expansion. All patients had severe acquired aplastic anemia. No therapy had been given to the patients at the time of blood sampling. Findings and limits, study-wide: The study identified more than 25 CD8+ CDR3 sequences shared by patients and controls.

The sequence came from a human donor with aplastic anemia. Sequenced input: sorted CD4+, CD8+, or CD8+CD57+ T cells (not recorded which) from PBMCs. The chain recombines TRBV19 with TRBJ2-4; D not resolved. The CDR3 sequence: CASSIASGKNIQYF. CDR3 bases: TGTGCCAGTAGTATAGCGAGTGGGAAAAACATTCAGTACTTC.